The 9 T cell receptor beta chains reported below all come from one sample, sequenced in a study of control samples from healthy donors and cancer patients. TCRdb's copy holds only in-frame clones and misses some; the assay was immunoSEQ multiplex PCR. The repertoire consists of about 160,000 clones, with approximately 94% occurring once and the leading ten covering 14%. Sequencing input: PBMCs. The receptor source for this set is a man between 60 and 75 years old with colorectal cancer.

This chain uses TRBV2 with TRBJ1-1, with D maybe TRBD1 (5 bases). Deletions cut 6 bases from V and 1 base from J, with 15 bases between. The germline V gene encodes CDR1 SNHLY and CDR2 FYNNEI. There are 15 residues in the CDR3. The CDR3 DNA follows: TGTGCCAGCAGACCAGGGACGCTGGGGAACACTGAAGCTTTCTTT. It codes for CASRPGTLGNTEAFF. The whole variable domain, remainder taken from reference TRBV2 and TRBJ1-1, is EPEVTQTPSHQVTQMGQEVILRCVPISNHLYFYWYRQILGQKVEFLVSFYNNEISEKSEIFDDQFSVERPDGSNFTLKIRSTKLEDSAMYFCASRPGTLGNTEAFFGQGTRLTVV.

Note on this clone: The sample carries other DNA sequences with the same CDR3. The chain carries TRBV15 and TRBJ1-6, with D possibly being TRBD1 (5 bases). The CDR3 is made up of 13 amino acids. CDR1 is LNHNV and CDR2 is YYDKDF in the germline V gene (reference sequence). V lost 11 bases to trimming and J lost 8 bases, with 16 bases between them. In nucleotides, the CDR3 is TGTGCCTCACAAGGGGTGACAGATTCACCCCTCCACTTT. This gives the protein CASQGVTDSPLHF.

This clone was seen just once. The chain combines TRBV27 with TRBJ2-7; the match to TRBD1 covers 7 bases. J gave up 1 base and V 5 bases, and 11 bases lay outside the gene matches. The germline V gene encodes CDR1 MNHEY and CDR2 SMNVEV (reference sequence). The CDR3 is made up of 16 amino acids. The CDR3 DNA reads as TGTGCCAGCAGTGCCTCCGGGACAGCGCGTTCCTACGAGCAGTACTTC. It is translated as CASSASGTARSYEQYF.

This clone was observed a single time. The rearrangement links TRBV5-1 to TRBJ1-1, with D perhaps TRBD1 (5 bases). V was trimmed by 0 bases and J by 1 base, leaving 10 bases between them. CDR3 length: 15 residues. CDR1 and CDR2 (germline): SGHRS, YFSETQ. Here the CDR3 DNA reads TGCGCCAGCAGCTTGGTGGGGCAGGGGAACACTGAAGCTTTCTTT. Amino acid sequence: CASSLVGQGNTEAFF.

This sequence joins TRBV18 and TRBJ1-1; 8 positions match TRBD1. V lost 4 bases to trimming and J lost 4 bases; unmatched junction nucleotides: 11. Germline V CDR1 and CDR2: KGHSH, LQKENI. The CDR3 consists of 16 residues. CDR3 coding DNA: TGTGCCAGCTCACGCTCCCTGACAGGGGAAGGCACTGAAGCTTTCTTT. Its translation is CASSRSLTGEGTEAFF.

The chain joins TRBV2 to TRBJ2-3, with D perhaps TRBD1 (6 bases). The V gene lost 9 bases and the J gene lost 4 bases, with 14 bases spanning the gap. Per germline, CDR1 SNHLY and CDR2 FYNNEI. The CDR3 contains 13 residues. CDR3 nucleotide sequence: TGTGCCAGGACAGGAACTAGTGCAGATACGCAGTATTTT. Encoded protein: CARTGTSADTQYF.

This chain connects TRBV7-2 to TRBJ2-3, with TRBD2 matching 10 bases. The CDR3 extends over 16 amino acids. With 5 bases clipped from V and 0 bases from J, the junction kept 5 bases outside the gene matches. Germline CDR1 is SGHTA and CDR2 is FQGNSA. The CDR3 nucleotides are TGTGCCAGCAGCACCGTAGCGGGGGGCAGCACAGATACGCAGTATTTT. It specifies CASSTVAGGSTDTQYF.

Only one count was recorded for this clone. The chain uses TRBV4-1 and TRBJ2-2; 13 bases line up with TRBD2. V dropped 4 bases and J dropped 0; count of bases not matched to a gene: 5. The CDR3 loop spans 18 amino acids. Germline V gene lookup returns CDR1 MGHRA and CDR2 YSYEKL. The CDR3 DNA reads TGCGCCAGCAGCCCCCGACTAGCGGGGGGCGCGAACACCGGGGAGCTGTTTTTT. Its translation is CASSPRLAGGANTGELFF.

The V gene is TRBV5-1, the J gene TRBJ1-1; TRBD1 agrees at 9 bases. Germline loops: CDR1 SGHRS, CDR2 YFSETQ. Losses at the gene ends were 7 bases for V and 0 bases for J; bases not matched to a gene: 4. This CDR3 is built from 14 residues. CDR3: CASSGQGMNTEAFF. CDR3 nucleotides: TGCGCCAGCTCGGGACAGGGTATGAACACTGAAGCTTTCTTT.